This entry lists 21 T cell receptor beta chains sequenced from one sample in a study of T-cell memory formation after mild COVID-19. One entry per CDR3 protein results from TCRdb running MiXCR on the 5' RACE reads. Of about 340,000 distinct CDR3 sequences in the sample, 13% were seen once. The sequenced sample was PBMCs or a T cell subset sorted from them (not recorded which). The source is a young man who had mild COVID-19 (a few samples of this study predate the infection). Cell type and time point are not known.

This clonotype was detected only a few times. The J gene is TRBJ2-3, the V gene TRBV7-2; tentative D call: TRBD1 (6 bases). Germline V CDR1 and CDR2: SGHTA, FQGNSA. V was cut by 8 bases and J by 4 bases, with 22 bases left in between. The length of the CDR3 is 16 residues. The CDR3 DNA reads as TGTGCCAGCTCATTTCTAGGGGGTCCGGTGGCAGATACGCAGTATTTT. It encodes CASSFLGGPVADTQYF.

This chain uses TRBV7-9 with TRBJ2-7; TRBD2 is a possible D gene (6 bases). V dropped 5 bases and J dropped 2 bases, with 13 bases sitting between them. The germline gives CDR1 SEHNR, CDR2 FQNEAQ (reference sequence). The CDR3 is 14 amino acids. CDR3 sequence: CASSPGTDPYEQYF. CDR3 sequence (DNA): TGTGCCAGCAGCCCCGGGACTGACCCCTACGAGCAGTACTTC. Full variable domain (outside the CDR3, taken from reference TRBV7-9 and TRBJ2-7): DTGVSQNPRHKITKRGQNVTFRCDPISEHNRLYWYRQTLGQGPEFLTYFQNEAQLEKSRLLSDRFSAERPKGSFSTLEIQRTEQGDSAMYLCASSPGTDPYEQYFGPGTRLTVT.

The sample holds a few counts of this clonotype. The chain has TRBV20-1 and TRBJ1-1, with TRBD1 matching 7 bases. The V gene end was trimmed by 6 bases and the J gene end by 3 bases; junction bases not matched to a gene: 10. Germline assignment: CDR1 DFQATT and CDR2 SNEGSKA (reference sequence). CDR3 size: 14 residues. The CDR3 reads CSAKRFRGYTEAFF. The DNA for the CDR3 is TGCAGTGCAAAGAGGTTCAGGGGGTACACTGAAGCTTTCTTT.

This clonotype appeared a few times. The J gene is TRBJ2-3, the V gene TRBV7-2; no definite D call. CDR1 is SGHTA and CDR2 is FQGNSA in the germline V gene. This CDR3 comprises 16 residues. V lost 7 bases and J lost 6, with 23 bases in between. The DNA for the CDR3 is TGTGCCAGCACCCTAAATAGCTGGACCAGCATGGATACGCAGTATTTT. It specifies CASTLNSWTSMDTQYF.

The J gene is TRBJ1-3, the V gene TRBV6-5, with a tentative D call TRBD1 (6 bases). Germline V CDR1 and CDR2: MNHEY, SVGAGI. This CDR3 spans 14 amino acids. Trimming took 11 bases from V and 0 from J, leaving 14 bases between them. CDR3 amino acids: CAGQTGSSGNTIYF. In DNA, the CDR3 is TGTGCCGGCCAGACAGGATCCTCTGGAAACACCATATATTTT.

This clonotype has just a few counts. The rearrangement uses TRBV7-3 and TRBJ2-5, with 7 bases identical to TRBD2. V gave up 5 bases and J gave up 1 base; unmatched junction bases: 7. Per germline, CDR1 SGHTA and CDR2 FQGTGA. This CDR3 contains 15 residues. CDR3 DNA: TGTGCCAGCAGCCCCTCGGGGGGAAGCCAAGAGACCCAGTACTTC. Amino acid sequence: CASSPSGGSQETQYF.

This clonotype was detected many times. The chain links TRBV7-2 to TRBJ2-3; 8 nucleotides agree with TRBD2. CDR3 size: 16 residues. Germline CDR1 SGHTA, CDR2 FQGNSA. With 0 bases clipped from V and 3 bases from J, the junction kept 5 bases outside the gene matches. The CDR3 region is CASSLALGLGTDTQYF. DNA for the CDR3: TGTGCCAGCAGCTTAGCGCTGGGACTAGGGACAGATACGCAGTATTTT.

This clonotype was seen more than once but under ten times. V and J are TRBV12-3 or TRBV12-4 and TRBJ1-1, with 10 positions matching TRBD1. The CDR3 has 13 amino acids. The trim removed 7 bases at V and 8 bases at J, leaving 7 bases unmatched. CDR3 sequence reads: CASTYWTGGEAFF. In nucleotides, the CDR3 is TGTGCCAGCACCTATTGGACAGGGGGAGAAGCTTTCTTT.

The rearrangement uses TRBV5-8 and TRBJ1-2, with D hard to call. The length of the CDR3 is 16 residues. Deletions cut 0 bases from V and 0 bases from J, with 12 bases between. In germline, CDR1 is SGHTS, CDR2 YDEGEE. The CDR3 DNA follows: TGTGCCAGCAGCTTGGTACACTGGTATTCTAACTATGGCTACACCTTC. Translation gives CASSLVHWYSNYGYTF.

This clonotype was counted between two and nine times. CDR3 protein: CASSAPGARNIQYF. DNA for the CDR3: TGTGCCAGCAGTGCCCCGGGGGCAAGAAACATTCAGTACTTC. This rearrangement joins TRBV6-2 or TRBV6-3 to TRBJ2-4, with D perhaps assigned TRBD1 or TRBD2 (6 bases each). The ends were cut back, 5 bases at V and 6 bases at J, with 14 bases in the middle. This CDR3 has 14 residues. Germline CDR1 and CDR2: MNHEY and SVGEGT.

The CDR3 sequence: CATRDRGNYEQYV. In nucleotides, the CDR3 is TGTGCCACCCGGGATAGGGGAAACTACGAGCAGTACGTC. The genes are TRBV24-1 and TRBJ2-7; either TRBD1 or TRBD2 may fit D (5 bases each). The CDR3 loop spans 13 amino acids. The V end lost 9 bases, the J end lost 3 bases, and 14 bases lay between the germline ends. Germline CDR1 reads KGHDR; CDR2 reads SFDVKD.

The chain's CDR3 is CASSLSGAFADTQYF. In DNA, the CDR3 is TGCGCCAGCAGCTTGAGTGGAGCGTTTGCAGATACGCAGTATTTT. The chain uses TRBV5-1 and TRBJ2-3; unclear D gene. This CDR3 is 15 amino acids long. V was cut by 1 base and J by 4 bases, with 13 bases left in between. The germline CDR1 and CDR2 sequences are SGHRS and YFSETQ. Variable domain in full (rest from reference TRBV5-1 and TRBJ2-3): KAGVTQTPRYLIKTRGQQVTLSCSPISGHRSVSWYQQTPGQGLQFLFEYFSETQRNKGNFPGRFSGRQFSNSRSEMNVSTLELGDSALYLCASSLSGAFADTQYFGPGTRLTVL.

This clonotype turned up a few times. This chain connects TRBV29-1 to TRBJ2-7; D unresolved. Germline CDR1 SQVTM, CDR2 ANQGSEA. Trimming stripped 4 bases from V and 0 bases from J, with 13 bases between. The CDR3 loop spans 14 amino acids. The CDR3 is CSVVGEYGSYEQYF. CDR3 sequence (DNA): TGCAGCGTTGTTGGGGAATATGGCTCCTACGAGCAGTACTTC.

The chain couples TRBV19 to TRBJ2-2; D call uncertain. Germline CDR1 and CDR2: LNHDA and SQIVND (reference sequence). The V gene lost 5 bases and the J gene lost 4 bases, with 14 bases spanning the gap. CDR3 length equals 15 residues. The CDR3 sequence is CASSPLTAITGELFF. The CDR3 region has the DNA TGTGCCAGTAGTCCCCTGACGGCGATCACCGGGGAGCTGTTTTTT.

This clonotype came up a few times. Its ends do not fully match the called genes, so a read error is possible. The CDR3 DNA reads TGTGCCAGCAGCGTAACAACAACCGGGGAGCTGTTTTTT. Translating gives CASSVTTTGELFF. The chain joins TRBV7-3 to TRBJ2-2, with D unresolved. The length of the CDR3 is 13 residues. CDR1 SGHTA and CDR2 FQGTGA come from the germline V gene.

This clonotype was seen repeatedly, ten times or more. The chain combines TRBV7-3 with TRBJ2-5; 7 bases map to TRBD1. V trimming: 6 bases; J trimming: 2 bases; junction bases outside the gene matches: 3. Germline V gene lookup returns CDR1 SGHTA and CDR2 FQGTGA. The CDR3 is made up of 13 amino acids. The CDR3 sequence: CASSPGQQETQYF. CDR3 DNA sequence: TGTGCCAGCAGTCCGGGACAGCAAGAGACCCAGTACTTC. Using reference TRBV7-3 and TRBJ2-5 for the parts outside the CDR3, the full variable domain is GAGVSQTPSNKVTEKGKYVELRCDPISGHTALYWYRQSLGQGPEFLIYFQGTGAADDSGLPNDRFFAVRPEGSVSTLKIQRTERGDSAVYLCASSPGQQETQYFGPGTRLLVL.

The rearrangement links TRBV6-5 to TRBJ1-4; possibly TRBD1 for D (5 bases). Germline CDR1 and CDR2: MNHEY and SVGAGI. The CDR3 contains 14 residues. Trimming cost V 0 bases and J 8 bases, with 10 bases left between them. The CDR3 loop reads CASSYSPEGEKLFF. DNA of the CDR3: TGTGCCAGCAGTTACTCTCCCGAGGGGGAAAAACTGTTTTTT.

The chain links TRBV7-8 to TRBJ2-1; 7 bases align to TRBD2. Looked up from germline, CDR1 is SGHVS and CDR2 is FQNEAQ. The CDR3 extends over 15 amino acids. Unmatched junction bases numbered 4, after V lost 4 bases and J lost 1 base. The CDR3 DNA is TGTGCCAGCAGCTCGAGCGGGGAGTCCTACAATGAGCAGTTCTTC. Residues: CASSSSGESYNEQFF.

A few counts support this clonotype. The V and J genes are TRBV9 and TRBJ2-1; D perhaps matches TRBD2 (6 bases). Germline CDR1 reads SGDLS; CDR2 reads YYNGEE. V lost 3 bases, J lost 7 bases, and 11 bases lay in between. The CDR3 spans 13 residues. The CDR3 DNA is TGTGCCAGCAGCGGCCAACTAGCAAATGAGCAGTTCTTC. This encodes CASSGQLANEQFF.

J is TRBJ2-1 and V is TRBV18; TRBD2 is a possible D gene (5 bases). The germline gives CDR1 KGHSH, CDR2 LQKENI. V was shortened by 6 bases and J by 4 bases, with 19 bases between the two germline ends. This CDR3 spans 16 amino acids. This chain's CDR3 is CASSSRDSEPYNEQFF. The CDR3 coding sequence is TGTGCCAGCTCTTCCCGGGATTCAGAACCTTACAATGAGCAGTTCTTC.

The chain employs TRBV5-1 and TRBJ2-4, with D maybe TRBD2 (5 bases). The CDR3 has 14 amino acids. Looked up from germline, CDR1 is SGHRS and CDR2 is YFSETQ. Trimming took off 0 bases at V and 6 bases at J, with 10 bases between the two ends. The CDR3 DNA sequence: TGCGCCAGCAGCTTGGGTCCCCGGGGAAACATTCAGTACTTC. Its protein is CASSLGPRGNIQYF.